Each of the 6 T cell receptor beta chains below was sequenced from the same sample in a study of cytomegalovirus exposure and HLA in healthy donors. The PCR had 60 Vbeta and 13 Jbeta primers. Profiled with immunoSEQ multiplex PCR; TCRdb holds only in-frame clones, not every one. The data hold around 150,000 clones, with about 65% observed a single time. Sequenced material: PBMCs. These receptors all come from a young woman in good health and CMV-seronegative.

This clone has just a few counts. V and J are TRBV4-1 and TRBJ1-5; unclear D gene. CDR3 length: 12 amino acids. Trimming cost V 8 bases and J 1 base, with 6 bases left between them. From germline, CDR1 is MGHRA and CDR2 YSYEKL. CDR3 residues: CASGDSNQPQHF. The DNA for the CDR3 is TGCGCCAGCGGAGACAGCAATCAGCCCCAGCATTTT.

This clone was seen only a few times. The chain couples TRBV6-1 to TRBJ2-5, with unresolved D. The DNA matches TRBJ2-7 better at its end, which makes the J call doubtful. The length of the CDR3 is 13 residues. Germline V gives CDR1 MNHNS, CDR2 SASEGT. The CDR3 here is CASRGDLTYEQYF. CDR3 sequence (DNA): TGTGCCAGCAGAGGTGACTTGACCTACGAGCAGTACTTC.

This sequence joins TRBV27 and TRBJ2-1, with D uncertain. Germline V gives CDR1 MNHEY, CDR2 SMNVEV (reference sequence). With 8 bases removed from V and 1 base from J, the gap between germline ends came to 15 bases. CDR3 length: 15 amino acids. The DNA for the CDR3 is TGTGCCAGCGGTTGGCAGGCCTTATCCTACAATGAGCAGTTCTTC. This codes for CASGWQALSYNEQFF.

The V and J genes are TRBV11-1 and TRBJ2-3; tentatively, D is TRBD1 (6 bases). Looked up from germline, CDR1 is SGHAT and CDR2 is FQDESV (reference sequence). Trimming left V 5 bases short and J 0 bases short, with 12 bases between. This CDR3 comprises 15 residues. DNA of the CDR3: TGTGCCAGCAGCCCTGGACAGACTAGCACAGATACGCAGTATTTT. Translation gives CASSPGQTSTDTQYF.

The CDR3: CASSAATSGSYNEQFF. CDR3 DNA sequence: TGTGCCAGCAGCGCCGCGACCAGCGGGAGCTACAATGAGCAGTTCTTC. The rearrangement links TRBV9 to TRBJ2-1, with TRBD2 matching 8 bases. The CDR3 totals 16 residues. The germline CDR1 and CDR2 sequences are SGDLS and YYNGEE. After removal of 3 bases from V and 3 bases from J, the junction contained 8 bases not matched to a gene.

The chain employs TRBV6-6 and TRBJ2-7; the D gene is possibly TRBD1 (6 bases). Deletions cut 0 bases from V and 0 bases from J, with 9 bases between. Germline CDR1 reads MNHNY; CDR2 reads SVGAGI (reference sequence). This CDR3 is 15 amino acids long. The CDR3 loop reads CASSYSWDTSYEQYF. The DNA of the CDR3 is TGTGCCAGCAGTTACTCATGGGACACCTCCTACGAGCAGTACTTC.